These T cell receptor beta chains were read from a single sample in a study of blood T cell repertoires in COVID-19. Profiling relied on immunoSEQ multiplex PCR, and the TCRdb table lists in-frame clones only, not all of them. This sample has some 390,000 clones; about 91% occur once, and the top ten carry approximately 1.5%. Sequencing input: peripheral blood. Source of these receptors: a woman aged 40 to 49 with COVID-19, enrolled during active disease. The CDR3 runs from the conserved cysteine through the conserved F or W. The D gene is left open where the match is weak.

TRBV6-5	TRBJ1-1	NA	CASSYSRGGTEAFF	TGTGCCAGCAGTTACTCGAGAGGGGGAACTGAAGCTTTCTTT
TRBV5-6	TRBJ1-2	TRBD1	CASSSVSAGTGRIGYTF	TGTGCCAGCAGTTCTGTTTCCGCGGGGACAGGGAGAATTGGCTACACCTTC
TRBV6-6	TRBJ2-1	NA	CASREQGSLRDEQFF	TGTGCCAGCAGAGAACAGGGAAGCTTGAGGGATGAGCAGTTCTTC
TRBV5-1	TRBJ1-5	TRBD1	CASSSDRTGQPQHF	TGCGCCAGCAGCTCGGACAGGACAGGGCAGCCCCAGCATTTT
TRBV28	TRBJ1-2	TRBD1	CASSFGTGNGYTF	TGTGCCAGCAGTTTCGGGACAGGGAACGGCTACACCTTC
TRBV7-6	TRBJ1-4	NA	CASSLARDRFREKLFF	TGTGCCAGCAGCTTAGCCCGAGACAGGTTTCGGGAAAAACTGTTTTTT
TRBV27	TRBJ1-3	NA	CATGEWGKGSGNTIYF	TGTGCCACAGGGGAATGGGGGAAAGGGTCTGGAAACACCATATATTTT
TRBV5-4	TRBJ2-5	NA	CASSLGGPEETQYF	TGTGCCAGCAGCTTGGGTGGGCCCGAGGAGACCCAGTACTTC
TRBV9	TRBJ2-3	TRBD2	CASSVMSGSPDTQYF	TGTGCCAGCAGCGTCATGAGCGGGAGTCCAGATACGCAGTATTTT
TRBV6-4	TRBJ1-5	TRBD1	CASSRDRDQPQHF	TGTGCCAGCAGTCGGGACAGGGATCAGCCCCAGCATTTT